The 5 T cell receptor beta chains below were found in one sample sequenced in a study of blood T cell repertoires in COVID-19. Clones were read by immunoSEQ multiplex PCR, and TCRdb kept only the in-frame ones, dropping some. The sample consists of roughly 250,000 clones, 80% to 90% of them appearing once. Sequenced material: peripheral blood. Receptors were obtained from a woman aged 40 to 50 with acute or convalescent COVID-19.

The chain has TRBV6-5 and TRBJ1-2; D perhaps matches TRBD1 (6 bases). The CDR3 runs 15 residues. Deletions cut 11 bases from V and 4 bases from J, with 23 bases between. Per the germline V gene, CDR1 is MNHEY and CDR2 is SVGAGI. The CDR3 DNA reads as TGTGCCGTACAGGGAGTGTGGCGAATAAGCTATGGCTACACCTTC. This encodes CAVQGVWRISYGYTF.

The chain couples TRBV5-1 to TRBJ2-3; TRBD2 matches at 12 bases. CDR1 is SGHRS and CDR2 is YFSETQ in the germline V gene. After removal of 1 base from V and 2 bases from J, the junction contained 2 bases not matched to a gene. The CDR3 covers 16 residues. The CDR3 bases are TGCGCCAGCAGCTTGCTAGCGGGGGGGATCACAGATACGCAGTATTTT. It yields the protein CASSLLAGGITDTQYF. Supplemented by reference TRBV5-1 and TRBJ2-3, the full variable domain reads KAGVTQTPRYLIKTRGQQVTLSCSPISGHRSVSWYQQTPGQGLQFLFEYFSETQRNKGNFPGRFSGRQFSNSRSEMNVSTLELGDSALYLCASSLLAGGITDTQYFGPGTRLTVL.

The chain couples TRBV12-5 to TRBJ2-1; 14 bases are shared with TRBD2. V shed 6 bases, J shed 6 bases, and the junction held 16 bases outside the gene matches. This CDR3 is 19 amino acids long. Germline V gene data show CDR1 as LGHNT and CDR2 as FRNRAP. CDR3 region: CASGHGTSGGQRRGNEQFF. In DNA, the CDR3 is TGTGCTAGTGGACATGGGACTAGCGGGGGCCAGAGAAGGGGCAATGAGCAGTTCTTC.

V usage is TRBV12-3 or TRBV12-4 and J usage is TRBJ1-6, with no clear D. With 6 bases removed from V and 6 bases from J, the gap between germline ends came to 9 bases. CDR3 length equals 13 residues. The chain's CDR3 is CASRPRPNSPLHF. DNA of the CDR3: TGTGCCAGCAGACCTAGACCTAATTCACCCCTCCACTTT.

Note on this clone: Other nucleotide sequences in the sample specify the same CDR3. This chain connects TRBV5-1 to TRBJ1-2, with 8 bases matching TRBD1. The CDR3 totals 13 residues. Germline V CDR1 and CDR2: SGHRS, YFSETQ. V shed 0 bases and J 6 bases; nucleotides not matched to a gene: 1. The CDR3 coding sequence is TGCGCCAGCAGCTTGGGACAGGGGCATGGCTACACCTTC. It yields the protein CASSLGQGHGYTF.